Below, 13 T cell receptor beta chains from the same sample are listed, as sequenced in a study of T cell repertoires in cytomegalovirus infection (dated by TCRdb to the late 2010s). TCRdb lists the instrument as Illumina HiSeq 1500. The raw public reads went through TCRdb reprocessing: fastp at Q25, MiXCR clone calling, in-frame beta chains kept. CDR3 protein duplicates are merged, each entry listing the most common genes and DNA. The sample has 450,000 to 650,000 distinct CDR3 sequences on record, approximately 25% of them singletons. The biggest ten clones account for about 12% of the sample. Specimen: PBMCs. Receptors were obtained from a human donor in good health (CMV status not recorded). Some clones in this sample may be carry-over from other donors' samples.

This rearrangement joins TRBV20-1 to TRBJ2-1; D remains ambiguous. There are 14 residues in the CDR3. Germline V gene lookup returns CDR1 DFQATT and CDR2 SNEGSKA (reference sequence). V lost 1 base to trimming and J lost 7 bases, with 14 bases between them. The CDR3: CSARVHGQTNEQFF. The CDR3 nucleotides are TGCAGTGCTAGAGTTCATGGCCAAACTAATGAGCAGTTCTTC.

There are a few counts of this clonotype. This chain connects TRBV6-5 to TRBJ2-2, with 7 bases lining up with TRBD2. There are 13 residues in the CDR3. Trimming cost V 7 bases and J 5 bases; bases outside gene matches: 4. Germline CDR1 MNHEY, CDR2 SVGAGI. CDR3 protein: CASNQAGTGELFF. CDR3 bases: TGTGCCAGCAACCAAGCGGGAACCGGGGAGCTGTTTTTT.

This clonotype occurred a few times. The chain combines TRBV7-7 with TRBJ1-3, with D tentatively TRBD1 (5 bases). V shed 3 bases and J shed 8 bases, with 20 bases lying between them. Germline CDR1 reads SSHAT; CDR2 reads FNYEAQ (reference sequence). This CDR3 has 16 amino acids. CDR3 sequence: CASSLGRAVQIDTIYF. In DNA, the CDR3 is TGTGCCAGCAGCTTGGGCAGGGCGGTGCAAATTGACACCATATATTTT.

CDR3: CASARADNQPQHF. CDR3 coding DNA: TGTGCCAGCGCCCGGGCGGACAATCAGCCCCAGCATTTT. J is TRBJ1-5 and V is TRBV7-9, with no clear D. This CDR3 spans 13 amino acids. In germline, CDR1 is SEHNR, CDR2 FQNEAQ (reference sequence). V lost 8 bases and J 3 bases, leaving 11 bases between the germline ends.

This clonotype was seen many times. The chain's CDR3 is CASSYSGGREKPQHF. The CDR3 DNA reads TGTGCCAGCAGTTACTCCGGGGGGCGGGAAAAACCCCAGCATTTT. J is TRBJ1-5 and V is TRBV6-6; D is perhaps TRBD1 (6 bases). The CDR3 totals 15 residues. V lost 0 bases and J 10 bases, leaving 16 bases between the germline ends. Per germline, CDR1 MNHNY and CDR2 SVGAGI (reference sequence).

The genes are TRBV24-1 and TRBJ1-3, with D unresolved. CDR3 length: 13 amino acids. Looked up from germline, CDR1 is KGHDR and CDR2 is SFDVKD. V lost 3 bases and J 0 bases, leaving 2 bases between the germline ends. CDR3 sequence: CATSDVSGNTIYF. In nucleotides, the CDR3 is TGTGCCACCAGTGATGTCTCTGGAAACACCATATATTTT.

A few counts support this clonotype. The rearrangement joins TRBV7-8 to TRBJ1-2; unclear D gene. Germline V gives CDR1 SGHVS, CDR2 FQNEAQ. This CDR3 comprises 16 residues. V lost 4 bases to trimming and J lost 2 bases, with 17 bases between them. The CDR3 region is CASSYDGKDANYGYTF. DNA for the CDR3: TGTGCCAGCAGCTATGACGGGAAGGATGCGAACTATGGCTACACCTTC. Filled out from reference TRBV7-8 and TRBJ1-2, the complete variable domain reads GAGVSQSPRYKVAKRGQDVALRCDPISGHVSLFWYQQALGQGPEFLTYFQNEAQLDKSGLPSDRFFAERPEGSVSTLKIQRTQQEDSAVYLCASSYDGKDANYGYTFGSGTRLTVV.

This sequence joins TRBV6-2 or TRBV6-3 and TRBJ2-4; TRBD2 matches 10 bases. Germline trimming cut 8 bases from V and 3 bases from J; bases unmatched to any gene: 7. The germline CDR1 and CDR2 sequences are MNHEY and SVGEGT. This CDR3 comprises 15 residues. CDR3 coding DNA: TGTGCCAGCGGAGTAGCGGGAGGACTCAAAAACATTCAGTACTTC. Translation gives CASGVAGGLKNIQYF.

V usage is TRBV20-1 and J usage is TRBJ2-2; D perhaps matches TRBD2 (5 bases). The germline V and J ends were trimmed by 6 bases and 6 bases, with 14 bases remaining between them. The CDR3 sequence is 13 residues long. In germline, CDR1 is DFQATT, CDR2 SNEGSKA (reference sequence). The CDR3 bases are TGCAGTGCAGGGCAGCGGCCGGCCGGGGAGCTGTTTTTT. Protein: CSAGQRPAGELFF.

V and J are TRBV7-9 and TRBJ2-5; tentative D call: TRBD2 (6 bases). This CDR3 is built from 14 residues. V was trimmed by 2 bases and J by 7 bases, leaving 14 bases between them. Germline assignment: CDR1 SEHNR and CDR2 FQNEAQ (reference sequence). The CDR3 nucleotides are TGTGCCAGCAGCTTAACCGACCTGGAGGGGACCCAGTACTTC. This translates into CASSLTDLEGTQYF.

The chain carries TRBV6-2 or TRBV6-3 and TRBJ1-1, with TRBD1 matching 8 bases. The CDR3 contains 13 residues. V lost 6 bases, J lost 4 bases, and 4 bases stayed unmatched. Germline CDR1 MNHEY, CDR2 SVGEGT. The CDR3 nucleotides read TGTGCCAGCAGACCAGGGGGCACCACTGAAGCTTTCTTT. It translates to CASRPGGTTEAFF.

The chain carries TRBV6-2 or TRBV6-3 and TRBJ2-1; D unclear. The V gene lost 7 bases and the J gene lost 4 bases, with 8 bases spanning the gap. The germline V gene encodes CDR1 MNHEY and CDR2 SVGEGT. The CDR3 is 12 residues long. The DNA for the CDR3 is TGTGCCAGCATGGTTCAGTACAATGAGCAGTTCTTC. It is translated as CASMVQYNEQFF.

The CDR3 DNA sequence: TGTGCCAGCAGTTACTCGCTCAGCGGCTATGGCTACACCTTC. This translates into CASSYSLSGYGYTF. This sequence joins TRBV6-5 and TRBJ1-2; D is ambiguous. Germline loops: CDR1 MNHEY, CDR2 SVGAGI. CDR3 size: 14 residues. Deletions cut 0 bases from V and 4 bases from J, with 9 bases between.